Included here is one T cell receptor (beta chain) sequence, with context. It has no known antigen specificity. Per-nucleotide qualities are absent, and no much larger clonotype sits a single base away. Library preparation employed the immunoSEQ multiplex PCR assay. The table was pulled from immuneACCESS by TCRdb, which kept in-frame rearrangements only. Such tables lose some clones; where checked, under half of the loss comes from unresolved V genes, and the rest has no known cause. For this sample there are 95,000 to 150,000 clones; roughly 92% appear just once. 0.55% to 0.65% of the sample goes to the ten largest clones. This sample was taken from a study of control samples from healthy donors and cancer patients (dated by TCRdb to about 2020). For this chain, trimming is 5 bases at the V end and 4 bases at the J end, and the number of junction bases without a gene match is 12. The germline V gene (reference sequence) sets CDR1 to SEHNR and CDR2 to FQNEAQ. The CDR3 runs 16 residues from the cysteine to the phenylalanine. Kept here is only the CDR3 DNA, which spans 48 bases and is read in frame from base 1.

This clonotype was sampled from a man at least 80 years old with head and neck cancer. What was sequenced was PBMCs. The sequence joins TRBV7-9 to TRBJ2-7, with 9 central nucleotides matching TRBD1. In nucleotide form, the sequence is TGTGCCAGCAGCGCCTCGGCCGGACAGGGGACGTACGAGCAGTACTTC. It specifies CASSASAGQGTYEQYF.